This T cell receptor (beta chain) was observed in a study of blood T cells in healthy people across ages. Each individual donor underwent a draw of about 9.9 milliliters of peripheral blood. A second PCR, run for roughly 7 to 11 cycles, used a sample-barcoded 5' primer plus a J-beta primer mix. A tag from a template-switch adaptor with 12 random nucleotides marked each cDNA molecule. Every sample returned 2.5 million or more CDR3-containing paired-end reads. One entry per CDR3 protein results from TCRdb running MiXCR on the 5' RACE reads. The data hold 1.8 million or so distinct CDR3 sequences, with 30% to 40% observed a single time. The CDR3 length is 12 residues. V gave up 4 bases and J gave up 0 bases, with 7 bases separating them. Germline V gives CDR1 DFQATT, CDR2 SNEGSKA (reference sequence).

The chain uses TRBV20-1 and TRBJ2-7; D gene unclear. Sequenced: blood. This receptor was identified in a human donor in good health. Written as DNA, the CDR3 is TGCAGTGCTAAAGGTTACTCCTACGAGCAGTACTTC. Its translation: CSAKGYSYEQYF.